A selection of T cell receptor beta chains follows, all from one sample in a study of T-cell reconstitution after alpha-beta-depleted transplantation in children. From the PCR reads, TCRdb called clonotypes with MiXCR, one entry per CDR3 protein. The repertoire includes 330,000 or so distinct CDR3 sequences, around 7.1% of them detected once, and about 9.1% sits in the top ten. The source material was peripheral blood, sampled 360 days after TCRalphabeta/CD19-depleted stem cell transplant. The receptors shown here come from a female patient aged 2-15 years who had a stem cell transplant for Fanconi anemia, so the T cells may come from the graft donor. The CDR3 runs from the conserved cysteine through the conserved F or W. Each record gives: D gene, V gene, J gene, clone size, CDR3 DNA, CDR3 protein. D genes are given only for firm matches. The size field is filled for only some rows; it gives once, few, many or a size class.

>-|TRBV11-2|TRBJ2-1|many
TGTGCCAGCAGCTTAGCCACAGGGAATGAGCAGTTCTTC
CASSLATGNEQFF
>-|TRBV9|TRBJ1-4|-
TGTGCCAGCAGCGTAGAGGTTGTGGGAAAACTGTTTTTT
CASSVEVVGKLFF
>-|TRBV20-1|TRBJ1-1|-
TGCAGTGCTAGAGATTTTGGACGCCTGAACACTGAAGCTTTCTTT
CSARDFGRLNTEAFF
>-|TRBV5-1|TRBJ1-2|-
TGCGCCAGCAGCTTGGGGTACGAATCAATGCGGGGTGGCTATGGCTACACCTTC
CASSLGYESMRGGYGYTF
>-|TRBV20-1|TRBJ2-5|few
TGCAGTGCTAGAATGGTAATGGCGACCCAGTACTTC
CSARMVMATQYF
>-|TRBV5-1|TRBJ2-5|many
TGCGCCAGCAGCTTGGAGGGAGGACAAGAGACCCAGTACTTC
CASSLEGGQETQYF
>-|TRBV20-1|TRBJ2-3|many
TGCAGTGCTCAGTTGACAGATACGCAGTATTTT
CSAQLTDTQYF
>-|TRBV6-5|TRBJ2-5|-
TGTGCCAGCAGTTACTCGAGGGTCGGCTATGGCCAGTACTTC
CASSYSRVGYGQYF
>-|TRBV29-1|TRBJ1-5|many
TGCAGCGTTGAAGAGGCGGGTAACCAGCCCCAGCATTTT
CSVEEAGNQPQHF
>TRBD2|TRBV19|TRBJ2-2|many
TGTGCCAGTAAGCGGGAGGTTAACACCGGGGAGCTGTTTTTT
CASKREVNTGELFF
>-|TRBV12-3/TRBV12-4|TRBJ1-1|many
TGTGCCAACAGCCCCCGTCGGGGGGACACTGAAGCTTTCTTT
CANSPRRGDTEAFF
>-|TRBV7-8|TRBJ2-2|many
TGTGCCAGCAGCGCACAGGTGACCGGGGAGCTGTTTTTT
CASSAQVTGELFF
>-|TRBV6-1|TRBJ2-1|few
TGTGCCAGCAGTGATAGGGGGGCCGCACATGAGCAGTTCTTC
CASSDRGAAHEQFF
>TRBD2|TRBV2|TRBJ2-1|medium-sized
TGTGCCAGCAGTAGCTCACTAGCGGGAGAATGGGATGAGCAGTTCTTC
CASSSSLAGEWDEQFF
>-|TRBV10-3|TRBJ2-7|-
TGTGCCATCAGCTCTCCTAAGGGGACCTCCTCCTACGAGCAGTACTTC
CAISSPKGTSSYEQYF
>TRBD1|TRBV12-3/TRBV12-4|TRBJ2-7|many
TGTGCCAGCAGACGGACAGGGGACTACGAGCAGTACTTC
CASRRTGDYEQYF
>-|TRBV7-3|TRBJ1-2|-
TGTGCCAGCAGCTCCCTCCCGCTAACCAGGCGGAGTAACTATGGCTACACCTTC
CASSSLPLTRRSNYGYTF
>TRBD1|TRBV30|TRBJ2-1|-
TGTGCCTGGAGCCTCGGACAGGGGTTTAATGAGCAGTTCTTC
CAWSLGQGFNEQFF
>-|TRBV11-2|TRBJ1-1|many
TGTGCCAGCAGCTTCGCTGAGTCGAACACTGAAGCTTTCTTT
CASSFAESNTEAFF
>-|TRBV6-1|TRBJ1-1|many
TGTGCCAGCGCCCCAGGGAGTGGAACTGAAGCTTTCTTT
CASAPGSGTEAFF
>-|TRBV5-6|TRBJ2-1|many
TGTGCCAGCAGCTTGGCGGACCGGGTCTACAATGAGCAGTTCTTC
CASSLADRVYNEQFF
>TRBD1|TRBV5-1|TRBJ2-5|few
TGCGCCAGCAGCTTGGGCCAGGGGGCGCCGGAGACCCAGTACTTC
CASSLGQGAPETQYF
>-|TRBV5-4|TRBJ2-2|-
TGTGCCAGCAGCGCCACGTCCGGGGAGCTGTTTTTT
CASSATSGELFF
>TRBD2|TRBV2|TRBJ2-3|-
TGTGCCAGCAGTAGTCCTAGCGGGGCGCGCACAGATACGCAGTATTTT
CASSSPSGARTDTQYF
>-|TRBV20-1|TRBJ2-5|many
TGCACCTTCGCGCCTGGCCCGAAAGAGACCCAGTACTTC
CTFAPGPKETQYF
>-|TRBV29-1|TRBJ2-3|many
TGCAGCGTTGAAGGGTTATCTAGCACAGATACGCAGTATTTT
CSVEGLSSTDTQYF
>TRBD2|TRBV15|TRBJ2-2|many
TGTGCCACCAGCAGAGCGCTAGCGGCGACCGGGGAGCTGTTTTTT
CATSRALAATGELFF
>TRBD1|TRBV30|TRBJ1-2|few
TGTGCCTGGGACAGGGAGAATATTTACTATGGCTACACCTTC
CAWDRENIYYGYTF
>TRBD1|TRBV20-1|TRBJ2-7|many
TGCAGTGCTGGCCGGGACAGGGATTCCTACGAGCAGTACTTC
CSAGRDRDSYEQYF
>-|TRBV20-1|TRBJ2-1|many
TGCAGTGCTAGAGACCCTAGGATTAAGCAGTTCTTC
CSARDPRIKQFF
>TRBD1|TRBV18|TRBJ2-7|-
TGTGCCAGCTCCCAGGGGGCAAGGTCCTACGAGCAGTACTTC
CASSQGARSYEQYF
>TRBD2|TRBV2|TRBJ2-7|many
TGTGCCAGCAGTGTTACCCTTTTAGCGGGAGCCGTAGACGAGCAGTACTTC
CASSVTLLAGAVDEQYF
>TRBD1|TRBV7-2|TRBJ1-1|-
TGTGCCAGCAGCCGCAGTATGACAGGGTTCACTGAAGCTTTCTTT
CASSRSMTGFTEAFF
>TRBD1|TRBV5-1|TRBJ2-1|many
TGCGCCAGCAGCGGGGACAGGGTGTCCTACAATGAGCAGTTCTTC
CASSGDRVSYNEQFF
>-|TRBV7-2|TRBJ1-2|-
TGTGCCAGCAGCATGCACAGGGCCTTGAGGGGCTACACCTTC
CASSMHRALRGYTF
>TRBD2|TRBV28|TRBJ2-5|few
TGTGCCAGCACTCGCGGGGGGGCTGGTGAGACCCAGTACTTC
CASTRGGAGETQYF
>-|TRBV27|TRBJ1-2|few
TGTGCCAGCAGTTTATGGGGCCAGGGGATTGAGGGCTACACCTTC
CASSLWGQGIEGYTF
>TRBD2|TRBV5-1|TRBJ2-7|many
TGCGCCAGCAGCTTGGAAGCTAGCGGGAGGGTCGAGCAGTACTTC
CASSLEASGRVEQYF
>-|TRBV7-9|TRBJ2-1|-
TGTGCCAGCAGCCCCGGGGACTTCTCCTACAATGAGCAGTTCTTC
CASSPGDFSYNEQFF
>-|TRBV6-2/TRBV6-3|TRBJ2-1|-
TGTGCCAGCAGTTATTTAATCGTAAATGAGCAGTTCTTC
CASSYLIVNEQFF
>TRBD2|TRBV27|TRBJ2-4|few
TGTGCCAGCAGTTTACAGGGACTAGGGGGGCTAGCCAAAAACATTCAGTACTTC
CASSLQGLGGLAKNIQYF
>-|TRBV6-1|TRBJ2-2|few
TGTGCCAGCAGTGAAAGTACCAACCCAACCACCGGGGAGCTGTTTTTT
CASSESTNPTTGELFF
>-|TRBV29-1|TRBJ2-3|few
TGCAGCGTTGAAGATCTTCAGGGTCCCACCTCGAGCACAGATACGCAGTATTTT
CSVEDLQGPTSSTDTQYF
>-|TRBV27|TRBJ2-1|many
TGTGCCAGCAGTTTATTGACCTCTTACGAGCAGTTCTTC
CASSLLTSYEQFF
>-|TRBV7-6|TRBJ2-5|many
TGTGCCAGCAGCGGGAGGACGGTCCAAGAGACCCAGTACTTC
CASSGRTVQETQYF
>-|TRBV2|TRBJ2-3|-
TGTGCCAGCAGTCATAAGATCACCGGGACAGATACGCAGTATTTT
CASSHKITGTDTQYF
>-|TRBV6-2/TRBV6-3|TRBJ2-1|few
TGTGCCAGCAGTTATTCAAGGACTACCGACAATGAGCAGTTCTTC
CASSYSRTTDNEQFF